This passage covers 15 T cell receptor beta chains from one sample sequenced in a study of regulatory T cells in long-lasting Graves disease. Combining iRepertoire HTBI primers with Arm-PCR of CDR3 regions, the authors built TCR beta libraries. Each CDR3 protein is one row after TCRdb ran MiXCR on the multiplex PCR reads. The sample shows roughly 500,000 distinct CDR3 sequences, around a fifth of them seen only once. As for time point: persistent/refractory GD, antithyroid drugs over 5 years with positive TRAb. From RNA extracted from PBMCs, the TCR library was made. The sequencing used peripheral blood mononuclear cells (PBMCs), collected when the disease was refractory, from a patient treated with antithyroid drugs. These receptors came from a female donor with Graves disease.

The rearrangement joins TRBV20-1 to TRBJ2-7, with D possibly called TRBD1 or TRBD2 (6 bases each). The CDR3 spans 14 residues. CDR1 is DFQATT and CDR2 is SNEGSKA in the germline V gene (reference sequence). The V gene lost 6 bases and the J gene lost 2 bases, with 17 bases spanning the gap. CDR3 bases: TGCAGTGCCCGTAGGGGGGTTGAGGCCTACGAGCAGTACTTC. Translating gives CSARRGVEAYEQYF.

As concerns this clonotype: A much larger clone differs from this one at a single base, so this may be a read error. V gene TRBV7-2 combines with J gene TRBJ1-2; no clear D gene. CDR1 is SGHTA, CDR2 FQGNSA, per germline. The CDR3 totals 13 residues. V lost 5 bases and J lost 5, with 12 bases in between. The CDR3 DNA follows: TGTGCCAGCAGCCCACTCTCCCGGTATGGCTACACCTTC. This sequence encodes CASSPLSRYGYTF.

This clonotype appeared many times. The chain is built from TRBV28 and TRBJ1-1, with D perhaps TRBD1 (5 bases). Germline assignment: CDR1 MDHEN and CDR2 SYDVKM. The CDR3 is 15 residues long. Trimming left V 5 bases short and J 1 base short, with 14 bases between. The CDR3 is CASSAYRYTNTEAFF. CDR3 sequence (DNA): TGTGCCAGCAGTGCGTACAGGTACACGAACACTGAAGCTTTCTTT.

In this sample, this clonotype turned up a few times. At one end, the junction sequence differs from germline, possibly due to a read error. The gene calls are TRBV29-1 and TRBJ1-3, with TRBD1 identical over 9 bases. Germline V gene sequence: CDR1 SQVTM, CDR2 ANQGSEA. The CDR3 covers 13 residues. CDR3 amino acids: CSVGDRAGNTIYF. DNA for the CDR3: TGCAGCGTGGGGGACAGGGCTGGGAACACCATATATTTT.

The chain is built from TRBV19 and TRBJ1-5, with D possibly being TRBD1 (5 bases). The CDR3 sequence is 14 residues long. Trimming shortened V by 6 bases and J by 2 bases, and 11 bases separated the two germline ends. Germline V gene lookup returns CDR1 LNHDA and CDR2 SQIVND (reference sequence). CDR3 amino acids: CASRLRGGNQPQHF. CDR3 sequence (DNA): TGTGCCAGTAGGCTTCGGGGCGGCAATCAGCCCCAGCATTTT.

This clonotype was recorded a few times. The chain links TRBV19 to TRBJ1-1, with 7 bases aligning to TRBD1. Trimming at V came to 7 bases and at J to 4 bases, leaving 9 bases not matched to a gene. Germline CDR1 LNHDA, CDR2 SQIVND (reference sequence). This CDR3 has 14 residues. The CDR3 loop reads CASNDRARVTEAFF. The CDR3 DNA follows: TGTGCCAGTAATGACAGGGCCCGGGTCACTGAAGCTTTCTTT.

The gene calls are TRBV9 and TRBJ1-1, with 10 positions matching TRBD1. The V segment lost 4 bases and the J segment 4 bases; nucleotides outside the gene matches: 7. This CDR3 comprises 15 residues. The germline CDR1 and CDR2 sequences are SGDLS and YYNGEE. The CDR3 here is CASSPGTGEGTEAFF. The CDR3 DNA reads as TGTGCCAGCAGCCCCGGGACAGGGGAAGGCACTGAAGCTTTCTTT.

This clonotype was recorded a few times. The chain couples TRBV7-9 to TRBJ2-2, with D perhaps matching TRBD1 or TRBD2 (6 bases each). CDR1 is SEHNR, CDR2 FQNEAQ, per germline (reference sequence). This CDR3 has 16 residues. V was clipped by 5 bases and J by 1 base, with 14 bases between them. In DNA, the CDR3 is TGTGCCAGCAGCACAGTGGGGGGCCGGAACACCGGGGAGCTGTTTTTT. This gives the protein CASSTVGGRNTGELFF.

This clonotype came up a few times. This chain uses TRBV11-2 with TRBJ2-3; D possibly uses TRBD1 or TRBD2 (5 bases each). The CDR3 spans 14 residues. Trimming removed 8 bases from V and 8 bases from J, with 20 bases in between. Germline V gene sequence: CDR1 SGHAT, CDR2 FQNNGV. The DNA of the CDR3 is TGTGCCAGCCATTCCGGGACCGTGAGAGGTACGCAGTATTTT. It yields the protein CASHSGTVRGTQYF. Combining the CDR3 with reference TRBV11-2 and TRBJ2-3 gives the whole variable domain EAGVAQSPRYKIIEKRQSVAFWCNPISGHATLYWYQQILGQGPKLLIQFQNNGVVDDSQLPKDRFSAERLKGVDSTLKIQPAKLEDSAVYLCASHSGTVRGTQYFGPGTRLTVL.

Notes on this clonotype: A read error may be the cause here, since a much bigger clone is one base away. The CDR3 loop is CASGPNSPLHF. The CDR3 DNA reads TGTGCCAGCGGACCCAATTCACCCCTCCACTTT. The chain links TRBV6-2 or TRBV6-3 to TRBJ1-6; D remains unclear. The CDR3 contains 11 residues. V lost 8 bases and J 7 bases, leaving 6 bases between the germline ends. Per germline, CDR1 MNHEY and CDR2 SVGEGT.

This clonotype was detected ten times or more. The chain links TRBV20-1 to TRBJ2-7; perhaps TRBD1 as D (6 bases). The CDR3 is 13 amino acids. V lost 3 bases to trimming and J lost 3 bases, with 12 bases between them. CDR1 and CDR2 (germline): DFQATT, SNEGSKA (reference sequence). CDR3 sequence: CSARGGGGYEQYF. The CDR3 bases are TGCAGTGCTAGGGGTGGGGGCGGCTACGAGCAGTACTTC.

The count of this clonotype is one. The chain recombines TRBV5-1 with TRBJ2-5, with 9 bases identical to TRBD1. This CDR3 spans 15 amino acids. The germline V gene has CDR1 SGHRS and CDR2 YFSETQ. Unmatched junction bases numbered 5, after V lost 4 bases and J lost 1 base. In DNA form, the CDR3 reads TGCGCCAGCAGCACGGGACAGGGTACCCAAGAGACCCAGTACTTC. Translation: CASSTGQGTQETQYF.

This clonotype was counted ten times or more. This sequence joins TRBV28 and TRBJ2-5; 7 positions match TRBD1. The germline CDR1 and CDR2 sequences are MDHEN and SYDVKM. The CDR3 sequence is 14 residues long. J lost 4 bases, V lost 6 bases, and 8 bases had no gene match. CDR3 nucleotides: TGTGCCAGCAGCCGGGGACAGCCCCGAGAGACCCAGTACTTC. Translated: CASSRGQPRETQYF.

The chain couples TRBV7-8 to TRBJ2-2; D not resolved. Germline V gene data show CDR1 as SGHVS and CDR2 as FQNEAQ. The CDR3 spans 16 residues. V was shortened by 1 base and J by 0 bases, with 9 bases between the two germline ends. The DNA for the CDR3 is TGTGCCAGCAGCTTAGAGACGGCCGCGAACACCGGGGAGCTGTTTTTT. As protein: CASSLETAANTGELFF.

Ten or more counts support this clonotype. V usage is TRBV9 and J usage is TRBJ1-5; no clear D. The CDR3 is 13 amino acids. The V gene's germline CDR1 is SGDLS and CDR2 YYNGEE. Trimming removed 1 base from V and 2 bases from J, with 4 bases in between. This chain's CDR3 is CASSVTGNQPQHF. CDR3 DNA: TGTGCCAGCAGCGTAACAGGCAATCAGCCCCAGCATTTT.